What follows describes a single TCR beta chain. Its antigen remains unidentified. Sequencing was performed with immunoSEQ multiplex PCR; in TCRdb, only in-frame clones are kept and a portion is missing. The data hold a few million clones, with just over 90% observed a single time. The data originate from a study of shared clonotypes between healthy human individuals. Overall study context: Per-donor plates numbered three CD4 naive, three CD4 memory, two CD8 naive and one CD8 memory.

Study observations and caveats: Rarefaction revealed incomplete sorted-subset sequencing despite large depth. An effect of sequencing depth on clonotype sharing among donors was expected. Naive CD4 clonotype sharing across a handful of donors was 4.5% to 6%.

Germline V gene sequence: CDR1 KGHSH, CDR2 LQKENI. The trim removed 2 bases at V and 5 bases at J, leaving 7 bases unmatched. CDR3 length equals 15 residues. Material: naive CD4+ T cells sorted from blood. The subset: CD45RA+ positively selected. The chain recombines TRBV18 with TRBJ2-7, with 9 bases lining up with TRBD1. The TCR originated in a man aged 18 to 29 in good health. The CDR3: CASSPFGQGLHEQYF. The CDR3 bases are TGTGCCAGCTCACCATTCGGACAGGGGCTTCACGAGCAGTACTTC.